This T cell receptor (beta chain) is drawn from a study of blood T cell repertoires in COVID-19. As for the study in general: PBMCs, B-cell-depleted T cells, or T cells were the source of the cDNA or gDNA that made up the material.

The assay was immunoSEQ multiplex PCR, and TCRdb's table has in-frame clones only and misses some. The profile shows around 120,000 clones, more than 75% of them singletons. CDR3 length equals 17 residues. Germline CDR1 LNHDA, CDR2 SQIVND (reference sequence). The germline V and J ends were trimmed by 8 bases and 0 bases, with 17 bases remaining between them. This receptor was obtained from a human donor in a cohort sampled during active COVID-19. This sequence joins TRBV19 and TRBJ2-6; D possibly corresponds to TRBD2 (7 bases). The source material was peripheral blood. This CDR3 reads CASWGGSFLSGANVLTF. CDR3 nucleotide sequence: TGTGCCAGTTGGGGGGGCTCCTTTCTCTCTGGGGCCAACGTCCTGACTTTC.